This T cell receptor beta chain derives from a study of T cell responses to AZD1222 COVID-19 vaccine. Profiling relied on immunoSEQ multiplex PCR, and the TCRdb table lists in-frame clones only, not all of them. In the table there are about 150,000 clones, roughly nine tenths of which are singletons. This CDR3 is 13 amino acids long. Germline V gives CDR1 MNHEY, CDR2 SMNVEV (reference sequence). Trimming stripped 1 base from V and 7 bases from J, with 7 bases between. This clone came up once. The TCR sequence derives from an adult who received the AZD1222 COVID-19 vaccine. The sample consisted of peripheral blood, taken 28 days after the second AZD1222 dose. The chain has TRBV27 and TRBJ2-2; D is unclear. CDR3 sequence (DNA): TGTGCCAGCAGTTTATGGGGAAACGGGGAGCTGTTTTTT. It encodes CASSLWGNGELFF.